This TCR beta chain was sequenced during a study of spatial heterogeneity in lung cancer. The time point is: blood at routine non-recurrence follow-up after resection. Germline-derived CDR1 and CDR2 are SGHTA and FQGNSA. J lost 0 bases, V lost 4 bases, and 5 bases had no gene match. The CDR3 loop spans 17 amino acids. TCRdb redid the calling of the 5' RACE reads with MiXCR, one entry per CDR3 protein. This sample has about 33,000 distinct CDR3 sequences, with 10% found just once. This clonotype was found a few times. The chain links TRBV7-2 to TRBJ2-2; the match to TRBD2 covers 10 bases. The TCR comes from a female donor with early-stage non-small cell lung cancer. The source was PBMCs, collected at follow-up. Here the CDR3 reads CASSSRLAGPNTGELFF. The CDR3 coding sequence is TGTGCCAGCAGCTCGAGACTAGCGGGTCCGAACACCGGGGAGCTGTTTTTT. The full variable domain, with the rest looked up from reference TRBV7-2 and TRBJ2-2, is GAGVSQSPSNKVTEKGKDVELRCDPISGHTALYWYRQSLGQGLEFLIYFQGNSAPDKSGLPSDRFSAERTGGSVSTLTIQRTQQEDSAVYLCASSSRLAGPNTGELFFGEGSRLTVL.